The 5 T cell receptor beta chains below were found in one sample sequenced in a study of blood T cell repertoires in COVID-19. Sequencing was performed with immunoSEQ multiplex PCR; in TCRdb, only in-frame clones are kept and a portion is missing. The data contain 300,000 to 400,000 clones, around nine tenths of them seen just once; the ten biggest clones take up approximately 2.9%. Sequencing was done on a sample of peripheral blood. The receptor set was obtained from a human donor in a cohort sampled during active COVID-19.

For this clone: Mismatch with germline at one junction end may stem from a read error. The rearrangement links TRBV7-7 to TRBJ1-3, with TRBD1 matching 11 bases. Germline CDR1 and CDR2: SSHAT and FNYEAQ (reference sequence). The CDR3 covers 16 residues. The CDR3 nucleotides read TGTGCTAGCAGTATCGGACAGGGGGCTTGGGGAAACACCATATATTTT. It codes for CASSIGQGAWGNTIYF. Full variable domain (rest looked up from reference TRBV7-7 and TRBJ1-3): GAGVSQSPRYKVTKRGQDVTLRCDPISSHATLYWYQQALGQGPEFLTYFNYEAQPDKSGLPSDRFSAERPEGSISTLTIQRTEQRDSAMYRCASSIGQGAWGNTIYFGEGSWLTVV.

This clone has a handful of counts. The chain combines TRBV13 with TRBJ2-1; 9 bases match TRBD1. The CDR3 sequence is 17 residues long. Losses at the gene ends were 4 bases for V and 3 bases for J; bases not matched to a gene: 10. CDR1 is PRHDT, CDR2 FYEKMQ, per germline (reference sequence). CDR3 in DNA: TGTGCCAGCAGCTCCCCCCCCGGGACAGGGTACTACAATGAGCAGTTCTTC. This translates into CASSSPPGTGYYNEQFF.

V is TRBV6-5 and J is TRBJ2-7, with D perhaps matching TRBD2 (6 bases). The V gene lost 0 bases and the J gene lost 4 bases, with 10 bases spanning the gap. CDR3 size: 14 residues. Germline V gives CDR1 MNHEY, CDR2 SVGAGI. CDR3 protein: CASSYSGGRYEQYF. Here the CDR3 DNA reads TGTGCCAGCAGTTACTCGGGGGGACGGTACGAGCAGTACTTC.

This clone has a single count. The chain employs TRBV6-5 and TRBJ2-3, with D perhaps TRBD2 (6 bases). The CDR3 spans 15 residues. The V end lost 6 bases, the J end lost 2 bases, and 15 bases lay between the germline ends. CDR1 and CDR2 (germline): MNHEY, SVGAGI. In nucleotides, the CDR3 is TGTGCCAGCAGACCTTTGCGGGACCCCACAGATACGCAGTATTTT. Protein product: CASRPLRDPTDTQYF.

The rearrangement joins TRBV5-6 to TRBJ2-7; TRBD2 matches 11 bases. This CDR3 region has 15 residues. The V gene's germline CDR1 is SGHDT and CDR2 YYEEEE. J was trimmed by 5 bases and V by 3 bases; bases with no gene match: 7. In nucleotides, the CDR3 is TGTGCCAGCAGCTATAGCGGGAGGGCCCCGAACGAGCAGTACTTC. It encodes CASSYSGRAPNEQYF.